This record covers a single T cell receptor (beta chain). The entry originates in a study of blood T cell repertoires in COVID-19. The wider study: The United States, Italy and Spain supplied acute and convalescent COVID-19 samples. The cDNA or gDNA used as material had been derived from T cells, B-cell-depleted T cells, or PBMCs.

As originally analysed: Amplification of reference gene primers was used by the study to estimate nucleated cell counts. Some clones are missing from TCRdb's copy, which holds only in-frame ones; the method was immunoSEQ multiplex PCR. From that table come the V and J calls and clone size; the DNA was used to work out D and trimming. The data contain approximately 180,000 clones, roughly 90% of them singletons. Trimming pared 7 bases from V and 6 bases from J, leaving 24 bases between. The CDR3 spans 16 residues. Germline V gives CDR1 LNHDA, CDR2 SQIVND (reference sequence). V usage is TRBV19 and J usage is TRBJ1-2; D is perhaps TRBD1 (5 bases). The TCR comes from a man between 45 and 60 years old with acute or convalescent COVID-19. Sequenced input: peripheral blood. The CDR3 here is CASTTFSGVRNNGYTF. The CDR3 DNA is TGTGCCAGTACCACATTTTCGGGGGTTCGTAATAATGGCTACACCTTC. The complete variable domain, with remaining parts taken from reference TRBV19 and TRBJ1-2, reads DGGITQSPKYLFRKEGQNVTLSCEQNLNHDAMYWYRQDPGQGLRLIYYSQIVNDFQKGDIAEGYSVSREKKESFPLTVTSAQKNPTAFYLCASTTFSGVRNNGYTFGSGTRLTVV.